This T cell receptor beta chain came from a study of response to subunit inactivated influenza vaccine. Study-level points and caveats: Authors suggested seasonal influenza vaccinations each recruit few new T cells.

In its sample, this clonotype was seen many times. Its antigen is unidentified. The V and J ends lost 2 bases and 6 bases respectively, with 2 bases between them. The CDR3 extends over 11 amino acids. Via MiXCR, TCRdb re-called the RT-PCR reads, giving one row per CDR3 protein. The table shows about half a million distinct CDR3 sequences, with 9.5% to 13% occurring only once. The source material was PBMCs from blood, sampled 40 to 50 days after vaccination. The receptor comes from a man aged 50-59 years who received an inactivated influenza vaccine. This rearrangement joins TRBV12-3 or TRBV12-4 to TRBJ2-1; D uncertain. CDR3 sequence (DNA): TGTGCCAGCAGTTTACGCAATGAGCAGTTCTTC. Protein product: CASSLRNEQFF.